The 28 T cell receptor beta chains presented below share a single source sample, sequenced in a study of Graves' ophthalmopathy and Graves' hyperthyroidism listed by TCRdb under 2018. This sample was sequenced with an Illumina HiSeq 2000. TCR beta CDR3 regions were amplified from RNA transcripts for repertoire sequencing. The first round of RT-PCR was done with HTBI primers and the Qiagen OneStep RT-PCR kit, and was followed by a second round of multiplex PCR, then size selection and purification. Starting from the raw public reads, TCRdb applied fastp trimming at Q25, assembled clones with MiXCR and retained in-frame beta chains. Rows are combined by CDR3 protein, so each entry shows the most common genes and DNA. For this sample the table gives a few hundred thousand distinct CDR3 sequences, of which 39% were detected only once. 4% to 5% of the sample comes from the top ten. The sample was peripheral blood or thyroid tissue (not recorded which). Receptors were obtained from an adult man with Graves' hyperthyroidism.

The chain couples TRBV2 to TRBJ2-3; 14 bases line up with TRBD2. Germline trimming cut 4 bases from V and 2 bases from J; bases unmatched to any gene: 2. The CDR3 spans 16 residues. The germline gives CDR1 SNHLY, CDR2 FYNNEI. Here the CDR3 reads CASSGTSGRYTDTQYF. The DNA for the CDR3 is TGTGCCAGCAGTGGGACTAGCGGGAGGTACACAGATACGCAGTATTTT.

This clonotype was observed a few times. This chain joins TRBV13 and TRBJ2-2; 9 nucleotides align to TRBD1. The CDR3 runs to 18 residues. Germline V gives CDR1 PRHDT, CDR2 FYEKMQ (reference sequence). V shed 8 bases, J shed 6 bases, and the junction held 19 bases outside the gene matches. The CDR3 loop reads CASGFSLQGAQKAGELFF. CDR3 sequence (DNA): TGTGCCAGCGGTTTCTCCTTACAGGGGGCGCAAAAGGCCGGGGAGCTGTTTTTT.

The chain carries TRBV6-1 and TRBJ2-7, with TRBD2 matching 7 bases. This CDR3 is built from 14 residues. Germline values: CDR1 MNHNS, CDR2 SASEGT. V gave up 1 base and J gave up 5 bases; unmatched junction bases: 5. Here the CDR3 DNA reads TGTGCCAGCAGTGAAGGCGGGAGTTCCCACGAGCAGTACTTC. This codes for CASSEGGSSHEQYF.

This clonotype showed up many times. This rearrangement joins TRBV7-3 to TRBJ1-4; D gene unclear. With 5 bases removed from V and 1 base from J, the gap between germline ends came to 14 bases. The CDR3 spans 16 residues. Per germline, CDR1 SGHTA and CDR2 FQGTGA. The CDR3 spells CASSPSSDRTNEKLFF. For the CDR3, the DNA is TGTGCCAGCAGCCCGAGCAGTGATCGAACTAATGAAAAACTGTTTTTT.

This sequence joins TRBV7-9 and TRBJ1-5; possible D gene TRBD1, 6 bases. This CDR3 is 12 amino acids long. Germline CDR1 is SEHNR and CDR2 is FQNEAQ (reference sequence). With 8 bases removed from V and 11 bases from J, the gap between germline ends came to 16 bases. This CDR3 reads CASDEGGETQHF. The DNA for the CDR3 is TGTGCCAGCGATGAAGGGGGGGAGACCCAGCATTTT.

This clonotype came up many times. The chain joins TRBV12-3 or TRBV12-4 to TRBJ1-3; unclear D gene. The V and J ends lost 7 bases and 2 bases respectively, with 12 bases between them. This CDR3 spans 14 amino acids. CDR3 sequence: CASTRTEAGNTIYF. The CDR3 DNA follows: TGTGCCAGCACCCGGACGGAAGCTGGAAACACCATATATTTT.

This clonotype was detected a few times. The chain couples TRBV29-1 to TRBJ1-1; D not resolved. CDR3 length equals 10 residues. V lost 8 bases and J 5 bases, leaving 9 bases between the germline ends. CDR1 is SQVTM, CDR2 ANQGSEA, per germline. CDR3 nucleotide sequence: TGCAGCTTAGAAGGAACTGAAGCTTTCTTT. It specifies CSLEGTEAFF.

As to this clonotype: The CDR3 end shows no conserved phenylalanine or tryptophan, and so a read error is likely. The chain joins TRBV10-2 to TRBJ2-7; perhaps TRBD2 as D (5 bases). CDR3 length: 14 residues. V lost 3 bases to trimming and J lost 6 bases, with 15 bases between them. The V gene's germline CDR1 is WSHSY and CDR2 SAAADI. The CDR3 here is CASSEWGEGSEQYL. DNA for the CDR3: TGCGCCAGCAGTGAATGGGGTGAGGGTTCCGAGCAGTACCTC.

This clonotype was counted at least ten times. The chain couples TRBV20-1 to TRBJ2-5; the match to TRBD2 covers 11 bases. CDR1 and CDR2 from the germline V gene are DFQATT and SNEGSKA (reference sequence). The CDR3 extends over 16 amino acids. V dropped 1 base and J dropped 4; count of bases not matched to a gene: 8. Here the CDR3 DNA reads TGCAGTGCTAGAGCCCCGGGACTAGCGGAGGGAGAGACCCAGTACTTC. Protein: CSARAPGLAEGETQYF.

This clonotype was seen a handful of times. CDR3 region: CATSESTGELFF. The CDR3 DNA is TGTGCCACCAGTGAATCGACAGGGGAGCTGTTTTTT. The chain joins TRBV24-1 to TRBJ2-2; the D is unclear. V lost 4 bases and J 8 bases, leaving 7 bases between the germline ends. Germline V gene data show CDR1 as KGHDR and CDR2 as SFDVKD. The CDR3 length is 12 residues.

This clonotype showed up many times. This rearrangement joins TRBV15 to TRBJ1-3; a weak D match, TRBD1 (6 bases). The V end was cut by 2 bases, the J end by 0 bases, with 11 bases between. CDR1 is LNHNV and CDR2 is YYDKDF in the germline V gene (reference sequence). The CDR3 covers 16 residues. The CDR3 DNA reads TGTGCCACCAGCAGAAGAGGGGGGCTCTCTGGAAACACCATATATTTT. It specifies CATSRRGGLSGNTIYF. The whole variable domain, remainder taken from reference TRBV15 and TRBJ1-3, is DAMVIQNPRYQVTQFGKPVTLSCSQTLNHNVMYWYQQKSSQAPKLLFHYYDKDFNNEADTPDNFQSRRPNTSFCFLDIRSPGLGDTAMYLCATSRRGGLSGNTIYFGEGSWLTVV.

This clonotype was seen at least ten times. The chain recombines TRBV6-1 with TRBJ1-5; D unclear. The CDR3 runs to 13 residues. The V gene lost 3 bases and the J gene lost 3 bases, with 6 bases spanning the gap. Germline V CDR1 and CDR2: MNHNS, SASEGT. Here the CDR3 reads CASSDYSNQPQHF. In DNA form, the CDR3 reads TGTGCCAGCAGTGATTACTCCAATCAGCCCCAGCATTTT.

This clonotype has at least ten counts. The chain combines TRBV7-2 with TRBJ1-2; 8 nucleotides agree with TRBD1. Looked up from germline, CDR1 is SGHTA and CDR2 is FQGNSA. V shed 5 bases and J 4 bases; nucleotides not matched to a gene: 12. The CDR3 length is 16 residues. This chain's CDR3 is CASSPPPTGVIYGYTF. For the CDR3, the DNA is TGTGCCAGCAGCCCTCCACCGACAGGGGTAATCTATGGCTACACCTTC.

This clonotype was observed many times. The CDR3, as DNA: TGTGCCAGCAGCTTGGATCCGGAAGAGACCCAGTACTTC. Translated, it gives CASSLDPEETQYF. V is TRBV5-6 and J is TRBJ2-5; D is unclear. V was cut by 0 bases and J by 3 bases, with 6 bases left in between. Germline V gene sequence: CDR1 SGHDT, CDR2 YYEEEE. CDR3 length: 13 residues.

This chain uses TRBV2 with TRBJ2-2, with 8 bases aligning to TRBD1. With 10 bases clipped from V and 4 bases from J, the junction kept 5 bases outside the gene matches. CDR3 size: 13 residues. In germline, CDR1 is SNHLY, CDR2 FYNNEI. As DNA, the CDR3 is TGTGCCAACGGACAGGGTAGCACCGGGGAGCTGTTTTTT. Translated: CANGQGSTGELFF.

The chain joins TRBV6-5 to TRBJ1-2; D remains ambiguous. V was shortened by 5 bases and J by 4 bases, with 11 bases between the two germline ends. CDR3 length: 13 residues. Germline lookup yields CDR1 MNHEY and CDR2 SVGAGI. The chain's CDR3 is CASSPKSPYGYTF. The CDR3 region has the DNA TGTGCCAGCAGTCCGAAGTCTCCCTATGGCTACACCTTC.

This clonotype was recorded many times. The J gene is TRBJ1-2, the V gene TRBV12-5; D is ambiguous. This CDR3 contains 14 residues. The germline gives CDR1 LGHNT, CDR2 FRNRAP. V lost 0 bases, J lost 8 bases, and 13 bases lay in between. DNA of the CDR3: TGTGCTAGTGGTTTGGTTGACATCCTCGAGGGCTACACCTTC. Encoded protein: CASGLVDILEGYTF.

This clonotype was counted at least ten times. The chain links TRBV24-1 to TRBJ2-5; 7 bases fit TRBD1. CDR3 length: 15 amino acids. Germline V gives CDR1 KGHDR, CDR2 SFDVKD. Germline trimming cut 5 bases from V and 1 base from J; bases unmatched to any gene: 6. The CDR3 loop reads CATSARDSPQETQYF. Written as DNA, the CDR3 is TGTGCCACCAGTGCCCGGGACAGCCCCCAAGAGACCCAGTACTTC.

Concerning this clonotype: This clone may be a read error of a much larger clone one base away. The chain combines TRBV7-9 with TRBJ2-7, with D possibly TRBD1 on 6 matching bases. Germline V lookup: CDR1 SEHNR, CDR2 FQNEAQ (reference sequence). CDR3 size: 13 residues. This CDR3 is CASSAGTHYERYF. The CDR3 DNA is TGTGCCAGCAGCGCCGGGACACACTACGAGCGGTACTTC.

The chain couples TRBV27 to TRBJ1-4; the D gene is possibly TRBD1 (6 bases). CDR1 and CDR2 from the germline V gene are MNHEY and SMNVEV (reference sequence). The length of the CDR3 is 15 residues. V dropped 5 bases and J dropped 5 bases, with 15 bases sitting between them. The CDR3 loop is CASSITGQRNEKLFF. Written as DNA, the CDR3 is TGTGCCAGCAGTATAACAGGACAGCGAAATGAAAAACTGTTTTTT.

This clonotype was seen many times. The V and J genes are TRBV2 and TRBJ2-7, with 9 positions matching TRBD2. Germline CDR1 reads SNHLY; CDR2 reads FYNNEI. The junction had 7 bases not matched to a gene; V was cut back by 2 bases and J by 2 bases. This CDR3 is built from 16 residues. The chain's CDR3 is CASSELGGGRAYEQYF. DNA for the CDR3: TGTGCCAGCAGTGAACTGGGGGGCGGGAGGGCCTACGAGCAGTACTTC. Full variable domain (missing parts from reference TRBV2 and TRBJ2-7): EPEVTQTPSHQVTQMGQEVILRCVPISNHLYFYWYRQILGQKVEFLVSFYNNEISEKSEIFDDQFSVERPDGSNFTLKIRSTKLEDSAMYFCASSELGGGRAYEQYFGPGTRLTVT.

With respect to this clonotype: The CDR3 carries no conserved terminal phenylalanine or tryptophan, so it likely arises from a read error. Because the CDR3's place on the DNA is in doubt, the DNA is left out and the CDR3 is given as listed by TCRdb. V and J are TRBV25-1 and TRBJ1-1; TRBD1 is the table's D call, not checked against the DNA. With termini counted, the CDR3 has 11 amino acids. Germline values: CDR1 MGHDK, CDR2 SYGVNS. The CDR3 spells CASSPDRVAVY.

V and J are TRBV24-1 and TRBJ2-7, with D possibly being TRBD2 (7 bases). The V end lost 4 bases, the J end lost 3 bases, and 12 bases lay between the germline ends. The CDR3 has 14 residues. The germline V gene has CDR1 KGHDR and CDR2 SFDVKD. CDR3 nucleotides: TGTGCCACCAGTGACAGCGGGACACTCTACGAGCAGTACTTC. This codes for CATSDSGTLYEQYF.

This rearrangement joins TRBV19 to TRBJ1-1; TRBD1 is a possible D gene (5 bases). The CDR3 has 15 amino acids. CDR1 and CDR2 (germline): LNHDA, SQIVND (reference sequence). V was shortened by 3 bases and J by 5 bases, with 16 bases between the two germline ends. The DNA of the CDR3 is TGTGCCAGTAGTATTGTTCCCCCGGGACCGACTGAAGCTTTCTTT. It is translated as CASSIVPPGPTEAFF.

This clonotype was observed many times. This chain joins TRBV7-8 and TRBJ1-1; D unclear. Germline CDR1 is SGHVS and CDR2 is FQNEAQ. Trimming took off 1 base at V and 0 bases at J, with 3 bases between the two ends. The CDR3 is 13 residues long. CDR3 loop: CASSLGMNTEAFF. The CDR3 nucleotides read TGTGCCAGCAGCTTAGGGATGAACACTGAAGCTTTCTTT.

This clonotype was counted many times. The CDR3 bases are TGTGCCAGCAGTGAAGGGACAGCTAATCTCGCCGAGCAGTACTTC. It specifies CASSEGTANLAEQYF. V usage is TRBV2 and J usage is TRBJ2-7; maybe TRBD1 (6 bases). The CDR3 covers 15 residues. Germline V lookup: CDR1 SNHLY, CDR2 FYNNEI. The V gene lost 1 base and the J gene lost 6 bases, with 16 bases spanning the gap.

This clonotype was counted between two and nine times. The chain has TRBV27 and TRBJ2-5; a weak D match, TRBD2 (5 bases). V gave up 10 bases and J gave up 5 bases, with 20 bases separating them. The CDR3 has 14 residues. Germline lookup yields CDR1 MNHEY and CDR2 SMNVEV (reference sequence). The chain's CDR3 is CANSPGVARETQYF. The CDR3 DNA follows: TGTGCCAACAGCCCTGGGGTAGCGAGGGAGACCCAGTACTTC.

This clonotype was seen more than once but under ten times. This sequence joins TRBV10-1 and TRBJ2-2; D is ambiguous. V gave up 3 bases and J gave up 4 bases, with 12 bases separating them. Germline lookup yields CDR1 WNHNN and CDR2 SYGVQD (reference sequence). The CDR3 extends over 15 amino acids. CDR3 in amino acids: CASSDVGWSTGELFF. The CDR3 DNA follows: TGCGCCAGCAGTGATGTGGGTTGGAGCACCGGGGAGCTGTTTTTT.